This passage covers 10 T cell receptor beta chains from one sample sequenced in a study of blood T cell repertoires in COVID-19. The protocol was immunoSEQ multiplex PCR, while the TCRdb copy is restricted to in-frame clones and leaves out a portion. The sample has around 210,000 clones, 84% seen once. Material: peripheral blood. These TCRs come from a human donor in a cohort sampled during active COVID-19.

This clone appeared a single time. In DNA form, the CDR3 reads TGTGCCAGCAGCCAGACAGCTAACTATGAAAAACTGTTTTTT. It encodes CASSQTANYEKLFF. The chain employs TRBV27 and TRBJ1-4; D perhaps matches TRBD1 (5 bases). Trimming left V 6 bases short and J 6 bases short, with 14 bases between. Germline V gene data show CDR1 as MNHEY and CDR2 as SMNVEV (reference sequence). The CDR3 is 14 residues long.

The chain recombines TRBV19 with TRBJ1-6; 9 bases fit TRBD1. Unmatched junction bases numbered 5, after V lost 8 bases and J lost 6 bases. In germline, CDR1 is LNHDA, CDR2 SQIVND (reference sequence). The length of the CDR3 is 14 residues. The CDR3 coding sequence is TGTGCCAGTGGCCCGGGACAGGGTAATTCACCCCTCCACTTT. It yields the protein CASGPGQGNSPLHF.

The CDR3 sequence: CASSLDRGSYEQYF. In nucleotides, the CDR3 is TGTGCCAGCAGCCTGGACAGGGGCTCCTACGAGCAGTACTTC. The chain has TRBV25-1 and TRBJ2-7; 9 bases are shared with TRBD1. Germline V lookup: CDR1 MGHDK, CDR2 SYGVNS. CDR3 size: 14 residues. The trim removed 6 bases at V and 0 bases at J, leaving 3 bases unmatched.

The chain recombines TRBV19 with TRBJ2-1; TRBD2 matches 9 bases. The ends lost 5 bases at V and 7 bases at J; junction bases unmatched: 9. This CDR3 has 15 amino acids. Germline V CDR1 and CDR2: LNHDA, SQIVND (reference sequence). The CDR3 is CASSPLAGGQNEQFF. CDR3 DNA sequence: TGTGCCAGTAGTCCGTTGGCGGGAGGGCAGAATGAGCAGTTCTTC.

The V gene is TRBV6-2 or TRBV6-3, the J gene TRBJ1-5, with a weak D call TRBD1 (5 bases). The CDR3 length is 15 residues. The ends were cut back, 5 bases at V and 3 bases at J, with 14 bases in the middle. CDR1 MNHEY and CDR2 SVGEGT come from the germline V gene. CDR3 sequence: CASSRPDSFNQPQHF. In DNA form, the CDR3 reads TGTGCCAGCAGTCGACCCGACAGTTTCAATCAGCCCCAGCATTTT.

Only a few counts were recorded for this clone. The chain joins TRBV18 to TRBJ2-7; 11 bases fit TRBD1. CDR1 and CDR2 (germline): KGHSH, LQKENI. The J segment lost 6 bases and the V segment lost 8 bases, leaving 9 bases of the junction unmatched. The CDR3 loop spans 14 amino acids. CDR3 residues: CASGSGQGVGEQYF. The CDR3 DNA sequence: TGTGCCAGCGGTTCGGGACAGGGGGTCGGCGAGCAGTACTTC.

The chain links TRBV2 to TRBJ1-4, with TRBD1 matching 9 bases. Unmatched junction bases numbered 5, after V lost 7 bases and J lost 5 bases. The germline CDR1 and CDR2 sequences are SNHLY and FYNNEI. This CDR3 has 14 residues. The CDR3 bases are TGTGCCAGCACGCGAGGACAGGGGAATGAAAAACTGTTTTTT. Its protein product is CASTRGQGNEKLFF. Full variable domain (missing parts from reference TRBV2 and TRBJ1-4): EPEVTQTPSHQVTQMGQEVILRCVPISNHLYFYWYRQILGQKVEFLVSFYNNEISEKSEIFDDQFSVERPDGSNFTLKIRSTKLEDSAMYFCASTRGQGNEKLFFGSGTQLSVL.

This rearrangement joins TRBV27 to TRBJ1-2; the match to TRBD1 covers 8 bases. J gave up 4 bases and V 6 bases, and 4 bases lay outside the gene matches. CDR3 length equals 13 residues. Germline CDR1 and CDR2: MNHEY and SMNVEV (reference sequence). The CDR3, as DNA: TGTGCCAGCAGAGGGACAGGCCGCTATGGCTACACCTTC. This translates into CASRGTGRYGYTF.

The rearrangement uses TRBV3-1 (or the pseudogene TRBV3-2) and TRBJ2-2; 10 bases align to TRBD2. CDR3 length: 16 residues. Germline V CDR1 and CDR2: LGHDT, YNNKEL (reference sequence). V dropped 3 bases and J dropped 6; count of bases not matched to a gene: 7. In nucleotides, the CDR3 is TGTGCCAGCAGCCACCCGGGACTAGCGACGGCCGGGGAGCTGTTTTTT. Translated: CASSHPGLATAGELFF.

This clone has just one count. The chain combines TRBV18 with TRBJ2-2; 11 bases fit TRBD1. With 3 bases clipped from V and 6 bases from J, the junction kept 6 bases outside the gene matches. This CDR3 is built from 16 residues. The V gene's germline CDR1 is KGHSH and CDR2 LQKENI. CDR3 DNA sequence: TGTGCCAGCTCACCCGGGACAGGGGGAGTCGCCGGGGAGCTGTTTTTT. Translated, it gives CASSPGTGGVAGELFF.